These 32 T cell receptor beta chains share one sample of origin, sequenced in a study of shared clonotypes between healthy human individuals. TCRdb's copy holds only in-frame clones and misses some; the assay was immunoSEQ multiplex PCR. The table includes roughly 2,000,000 clones, 80% to 95% detected once. Positive CCR7 selection of CD45RO-negative cells yielded the naive CD8 cells, and terminally differentiated effector memory CD45RA+ cells were excluded. What was sequenced was naive CD8+ T cells from PBMCs. The receptors shown here come from a young man in good health. Some clones in this sample may be carry-over from other donors' samples.

On this clone: The identical CDR3 is also encoded by other nucleotide sequences in the sample. J is TRBJ2-2 and V is TRBV6-5, with TRBD2 as a possible D gene (5 bases). The V gene's germline CDR1 is MNHEY and CDR2 SVGAGI. V was shortened by 6 bases and J by 6 bases, with 11 bases between the two germline ends. This CDR3 is built from 13 residues. The DNA for the CDR3 is TGTGCCAGCAGCCTCAGAGGGCCCGGGGAGCTGTTTTTT. Translating it yields CASSLRGPGELFF.

This chain connects TRBV10-3 to TRBJ2-1, with 8 bases that match TRBD2. This CDR3 has 18 amino acids. V shed 3 bases, J shed 1 base, and the junction held 11 bases outside the gene matches. CDR1 and CDR2 (germline): ENHRY, SYGVKD. The CDR3 DNA reads as TGTGCCATCAGTGACCCATCGGGACTAGTTCCTTCCTACAATGAGCAGTTCTTC. Amino acid sequence: CAISDPSGLVPSYNEQFF.

The chain employs TRBV30 and TRBJ2-7; the D is unclear. Germline V CDR1 and CDR2: GTSNPN, SVGIG (reference sequence). V lost 6 bases, J lost 7 bases, and 16 bases lay in between. The CDR3 has 12 residues. CDR3 sequence reads: CACLSKPREQYF. The CDR3 bases are TGTGCCTGCCTTTCGAAGCCTCGGGAGCAGTACTTC.

This rearrangement joins TRBV9 to TRBJ2-6; no firm D call. V was shortened by 4 bases and J by 3 bases, with 17 bases between the two germline ends. The CDR3 has 17 residues. Germline CDR1 SGDLS, CDR2 YYNGEE. The DNA for the CDR3 is TGTGCCAGCAGCCCTCAAGCCAGGCTGGGTGGGGCCAACGTCCTGACTTTC. Translating it yields CASSPQARLGGANVLTF.

The chain is built from TRBV28 and TRBJ2-3, with D possibly matching TRBD2 (5 bases). Trimming pared 6 bases from V and 1 base from J, leaving 14 bases between. CDR1 MDHEN and CDR2 SYDVKM come from the germline V gene. The CDR3 totals 15 residues. The CDR3 nucleotides are TGTGCCAGCAGCTTTCTGAGGGCCGGCACAGATACGCAGTATTTT. Translating it yields CASSFLRAGTDTQYF.

V and J are TRBV7-9 and TRBJ2-1, with a weak D call TRBD2 (6 bases). V lost 7 bases to trimming and J lost 0 bases, with 13 bases between them. Germline V gene lookup returns CDR1 SEHNR and CDR2 FQNEAQ (reference sequence). This CDR3 is 15 amino acids long. CDR3 nucleotide sequence: TGTGCCAGCACCTTGGAGACTAGCTCCTACAATGAGCAGTTCTTC. Its translation: CASTLETSSYNEQFF. Using reference TRBV7-9 and TRBJ2-1 for the parts outside the CDR3, the full variable domain is DTGVSQNPRHKITKRGQNVTFRCDPISEHNRLYWYRQTLGQGPEFLTYFQNEAQLEKSRLLSDRFSAERPKGSFSTLEIQRTEQGDSAMYLCASTLETSSYNEQFFGPGTRLTVL.

The chain combines TRBV6-5 with TRBJ2-1, with D possibly matching TRBD2 (6 bases). Germline V gene lookup returns CDR1 MNHEY and CDR2 SVGAGI. The V gene lost 6 bases and the J gene lost 0 bases, with 9 bases spanning the gap. The CDR3 runs 14 residues. The CDR3 sequence: CASSPGGSYNEQFF. The CDR3 region has the DNA TGTGCCAGCAGCCCCGGGGGCTCCTACAATGAGCAGTTCTTC.

The chain employs TRBV19 and TRBJ2-5; 7 positions agree with TRBD2. CDR3 size: 15 residues. Germline lookup yields CDR1 LNHDA and CDR2 SQIVND (reference sequence). The V gene end was trimmed by 7 bases and the J gene end by 5 bases; junction bases not matched to a gene: 13. CDR3 amino acids: CASNKRGRALETQYF. DNA of the CDR3: TGTGCCAGTAATAAGCGTGGGAGGGCCCTTGAGACCCAGTACTTC.

The chain joins TRBV27 to TRBJ2-7; D is unclear. V was trimmed by 2 bases and J by 6 bases, leaving 14 bases between them. CDR3 size: 14 residues. Germline V lookup: CDR1 MNHEY, CDR2 SMNVEV (reference sequence). For the CDR3, the DNA is TGTGCCAGCAGTTTAGCGACAAGGGTTGGCGAGCAGTACTTC. Protein product: CASSLATRVGEQYF.

DNA of the CDR3: TGTGCCAGTAGTATGAGGGGCAGGGGCTACGAGCAGTACTTC. It yields the protein CASSMRGRGYEQYF. V is TRBV19 and J is TRBJ2-7, with D possibly matching TRBD1 (6 bases). Germline V gene lookup returns CDR1 LNHDA and CDR2 SQIVND (reference sequence). Trimming left V 3 bases short and J 3 bases short, with 12 bases between. CDR3 size: 14 residues.

The rearrangement joins TRBV5-6 to TRBJ1-5, with D tentatively TRBD1 (5 bases). The germline V gene encodes CDR1 SGHDT and CDR2 YYEEEE. The CDR3 runs to 12 residues. Trimming took off 3 bases at V and 7 bases at J, with 8 bases between the two ends. DNA of the CDR3: TGTGCCAGCAGCTCAGGGATCCAGCCCCAGCATTTT. Protein product: CASSSGIQPQHF.

V is TRBV4-1 and J is TRBJ2-7; D might be TRBD2 (6 bases). The germline CDR1 and CDR2 sequences are MGHRA and YSYEKL. Trimming stripped 0 bases from V and 4 bases from J, with 16 bases between. The CDR3 is made up of 16 amino acids. The CDR3 nucleotides read TGCGCCAGCAGCCAAGAGGGGCCTAGCGTTATTTACGAGCAGTACTTC. Protein: CASSQEGPSVIYEQYF.

V gene TRBV5-6 combines with J gene TRBJ2-7; maybe TRBD2 (5 bases). V gave up 4 bases and J gave up 6 bases, with 23 bases separating them. The germline gives CDR1 SGHDT, CDR2 YYEEEE. The CDR3 covers 16 residues. DNA for the CDR3: TGTGCCAGCAGCCGACCGGGGATAGTGGGGTTGGGCGAGCAGTACTTC. Translating gives CASSRPGIVGLGEQYF. The variable domain in full, completed from reference TRBV5-6 and TRBJ2-7, reads DAGVTQSPTHLIKTRGQQVTLRCSPKSGHDTVSWYQQALGQGPQFIFQYYEEEERQRGNFPDRFSGHQFPNYSSELNVNALLLGDSALYLCASSRPGIVGLGEQYFGPGTRLTVT.

The chain joins TRBV6-6 to TRBJ1-1; D gene ambiguous. This CDR3 is built from 15 residues. Germline V CDR1 and CDR2: MNHNY, SVGAGI (reference sequence). V was cut by 4 bases and J by 0 bases, with 12 bases left in between. In DNA form, the CDR3 reads TGTGCCAGCAGTTTATATGACAAGTTGAACACTGAAGCTTTCTTT. This gives the protein CASSLYDKLNTEAFF.

Points on this clone: This CDR3 is also generated by other DNA sequences in the sample. This chain joins TRBV7-9 and TRBJ2-3, with D unresolved. The CDR3 sequence is 14 residues long. CDR1 and CDR2 from the germline V gene are SEHNR and FQNEAQ (reference sequence). V was pared by 1 base and J by 3 bases, with 8 bases between. CDR3 sequence: CASSLGASTDTQYF. Written as DNA, the CDR3 is TGTGCCAGCAGCTTAGGCGCCAGTACAGATACGCAGTATTTT.

The chain employs TRBV7-9 and TRBJ2-3, with D uncertain. This CDR3 spans 15 amino acids. CDR1 is SEHNR, CDR2 FQNEAQ, per germline (reference sequence). Trimming removed 1 base from V and 5 bases from J, with 13 bases in between. The CDR3 nucleotides read TGTGCCAGCAGCTTAGACTACGTCCCGGGAGATACGCAGTATTTT. It codes for CASSLDYVPGDTQYF.

This clone showed up just once. This chain links TRBV28 with TRBJ2-1, with 11 bases fitting TRBD2. The CDR3 has 19 amino acids. After removal of 10 bases from V and 5 bases from J, the junction contained 22 bases not matched to a gene. Germline values: CDR1 MDHEN, CDR2 SYDVKM. CDR3 in amino acids: CATRGDNLITSGSDNEQFF. The CDR3 DNA sequence: TGTGCCACCAGAGGGGACAACCTAATTACTAGCGGGAGTGACAATGAGCAGTTCTTC.

This clone was counted only a few times. The same CDR3 arises from other DNA sequences in this sample as well. The chain uses TRBV28 and TRBJ1-1, with no clear D. Between the trimmed V and J ends, which lost 2 bases and 4 bases, there was a span of 5 bases. CDR3 size: 12 residues. Germline-derived CDR1 and CDR2 are MDHEN and SYDVKM. The CDR3 nucleotides are TGTGCCAGCAGTTTACGTGGCACTGAAGCTTTCTTT. Encoded protein: CASSLRGTEAFF.

The rearrangement joins TRBV2 to TRBJ2-2, with 16 bases that match TRBD2. The CDR3 covers 19 residues. The germline V gene encodes CDR1 SNHLY and CDR2 FYNNEI. Germline trimming cut 7 bases from V and 3 bases from J; bases unmatched to any gene: 11. CDR3 sequence: CASTTPGLAGGPYTGELFF. The DNA of the CDR3 is TGTGCCAGCACTACCCCGGGACTAGCGGGAGGGCCGTACACCGGGGAGCTGTTTTTT.

The rearrangement joins TRBV28 to TRBJ2-2, with D possibly being TRBD1 (6 bases). The CDR3 is 15 amino acids. The V gene lost 3 bases and the J gene lost 4 bases, with 12 bases spanning the gap. CDR1 is MDHEN, CDR2 SYDVKM, per germline. DNA for the CDR3: TGTGCCAGCAGTTTTTGGGACACCCTCACCGGGGAGCTGTTTTTT. Its translation: CASSFWDTLTGELFF.

The CDR3 DNA sequence: TGTGCCAGCAGCCCGGGACAGGTAATTGGGGCCAACGTCCTGACTTTC. Protein product: CASSPGQVIGANVLTF. The chain couples TRBV5-5 to TRBJ2-6; 8 positions agree with TRBD1. The trim removed 4 bases at V and 3 bases at J, leaving 6 bases unmatched. This CDR3 contains 16 residues. In germline, CDR1 is SGHKS, CDR2 YYEKEE (reference sequence).

This clone was counted a single time. The chain couples TRBV6-1 to TRBJ2-1, with 9 bases matching TRBD1. The CDR3 sequence is 15 residues long. Germline CDR1 reads MNHNS; CDR2 reads SASEGT. The J segment lost 5 bases and the V segment lost 5 bases, leaving 7 bases of the junction unmatched. The CDR3 reads CASSRTGGDNNEQFF. The CDR3 DNA follows: TGTGCCAGCAGTCGAACAGGGGGCGATAACAATGAGCAGTTCTTC.

This clone was observed once. This sequence joins TRBV29-1 and TRBJ2-7; weak D call: TRBD1 (6 bases). The CDR3 covers 16 residues. Deletions cut 4 bases from V and 3 bases from J, with 22 bases between. The germline V gene encodes CDR1 SQVTM and CDR2 ANQGSEA. The CDR3 DNA sequence: TGCAGCGTTGTTGGTGGGCAGGGGAAGACCTACTACGAGCAGTACTTC. Its protein product is CSVVGGQGKTYYEQYF.

J is TRBJ1-2 and V is TRBV9; TRBD1 aligns across 7 bases. From germline, CDR1 is SGDLS and CDR2 YYNGEE. Germline trimming cut 0 bases from V and 6 bases from J; bases unmatched to any gene: 8. The CDR3 length is 15 residues. The CDR3 bases are TGTGCCAGCAGCGTAGCGGGACAGACACGCGATGGCTACACCTTC. Amino acid sequence: CASSVAGQTRDGYTF. Combining the CDR3 with reference TRBV9 and TRBJ1-2 gives the whole variable domain DSGVTQTPKHLITATGQRVTLRCSPRSGDLSVYWYQQSLDQGLQFLIQYYNGEERAKGNILERFSAQQFPDLHSELNLSSLELGDSALYFCASSVAGQTRDGYTFGSGTRLTVV.

The chain combines TRBV9 with TRBJ2-1, with a tentative D call TRBD2 (7 bases). V lost 0 bases and J lost 0, with 13 bases in between. Germline values: CDR1 SGDLS, CDR2 YYNGEE. This CDR3 is 17 amino acids long. The CDR3 spells CASSVGRGLRSYNEQFF. DNA of the CDR3: TGTGCCAGCAGCGTAGGGCGGGGGCTACGCTCCTACAATGAGCAGTTCTTC. Based on the CDR3 plus reference TRBV9 and TRBJ2-1, the full variable domain is DSGVTQTPKHLITATGQRVTLRCSPRSGDLSVYWYQQSLDQGLQFLIQYYNGEERAKGNILERFSAQQFPDLHSELNLSSLELGDSALYFCASSVGRGLRSYNEQFFGPGTRLTVL.

The rearrangement joins TRBV28 to TRBJ2-3, with D perhaps matching TRBD1 (5 bases). The CDR3 spans 16 residues. Germline V gene data show CDR1 as MDHEN and CDR2 as SYDVKM. Trimming cost V 5 bases and J 0 bases, with 15 bases left between them. CDR3 sequence reads: CASSDIGAPSTDTQYF. CDR3 DNA sequence: TGTGCCAGCAGTGACATTGGGGCCCCCAGCACAGATACGCAGTATTTT.

CDR3 coding DNA: TGTGCCAGCAGCGCGGGTGTCAATGAGCAGTTCTTC. It yields the protein CASSAGVNEQFF. The rearrangement joins TRBV7-9 to TRBJ2-1; D perhaps matches TRBD2 (5 bases). This CDR3 has 12 residues. Trimming pared 5 bases from V and 6 bases from J, leaving 8 bases between. CDR1 and CDR2 from the germline V gene are SEHNR and FQNEAQ (reference sequence).

The chain is built from TRBV7-9 and TRBJ1-5, with TRBD1 as a possible D gene (5 bases). Germline CDR1 reads SEHNR; CDR2 reads FQNEAQ (reference sequence). V dropped 1 base and J dropped 1 base, with 14 bases sitting between them. This CDR3 contains 17 residues. CDR3 DNA: TGTGCCAGCAGCTTAGACTTCGGGGGTTCGAGCAATCAGCCCCAGCATTTT. As protein: CASSLDFGGSSNQPQHF.

This clone was picked up one time. This chain uses TRBV7-9 with TRBJ2-7, with 11 bases lining up with TRBD2. There are 13 residues in the CDR3. Trimming took 11 bases from V and 2 from J; bases not matched to a gene: 5. The germline CDR1 and CDR2 sequences are SEHNR and FQNEAQ (reference sequence). CDR3 bases: TGTGCCGGAGAGACTAGCGGGACCTACGAGCAGTACTTC. Protein: CAGETSGTYEQYF.

This chain connects TRBV6-5 to TRBJ1-1; D perhaps matches TRBD1 (6 bases). Germline CDR1 is MNHEY and CDR2 is SVGAGI. The CDR3 covers 15 residues. V shed 2 bases and J shed 3 bases, with 13 bases lying between them. The CDR3: CASSYDRLKDTEAFF. The CDR3 region has the DNA TGTGCCAGCAGTTACGACAGGTTGAAGGACACTGAAGCTTTCTTT.

The chain combines TRBV5-6 with TRBJ2-5; no clear D. The DNA end is a closer match to TRBJ2-7, so the J assignment may be wrong. The CDR3 spans 16 residues. Germline V CDR1 and CDR2: SGHDT, YYEEEE. This chain's CDR3 is CASSLSDGRFFYEQYF. The CDR3 nucleotides read TGTGCCAGCAGCTTATCGGACGGACGTTTTTTCTACGAGCAGTACTTC.

The chain joins TRBV6-5 to TRBJ2-3; TRBD2 matches at 8 bases. The germline CDR1 and CDR2 sequences are MNHEY and SVGAGI. This CDR3 region has 13 residues. V shed 5 bases and J 14 bases; nucleotides not matched to a gene: 12. This chain's CDR3 is CASSQGLAQRAYF. In DNA, the CDR3 is TGTGCCAGCAGTCAAGGACTAGCTCAAAGGGCGTATTTT.